These 7 T cell receptor beta chains were all obtained from the same sample, sequenced in a study of blood T cell repertoires in COVID-19. Using immunoSEQ multiplex PCR, the repertoire was profiled, and TCRdb retains in-frame clones only, with some absent. In the table there are nearly 250,000 clones, around 88% of which are singletons. The material sequenced was peripheral blood. These receptor sequences come from a woman over 75 with COVID-19, enrolled during active disease.

This chain's CDR3 is CASSVGRTITEAFF. The CDR3 coding sequence is TGTGCCAGCAGTGTGGGCAGGACTATCACTGAAGCTTTCTTT. The V and J genes are TRBV2 and TRBJ1-1; D is uncertain. Trimming left V 4 bases short and J 4 bases short, with 13 bases between. Germline V gene data show CDR1 as SNHLY and CDR2 as FYNNEI. There are 14 residues in the CDR3.

This sequence joins TRBV6-5 and TRBJ1-3; possibly TRBD1 for D (5 bases). The CDR3 has 15 amino acids. Germline CDR1 MNHEY, CDR2 SVGAGI. V lost 0 bases to trimming and J lost 4 bases, with 10 bases between them. CDR3 bases: TGTGCCAGCAGTTACTCGGGGCAGGGAGGAAACACCATATATTTT. Its translation: CASSYSGQGGNTIYF.

The chain carries TRBV19 and TRBJ2-1, with 11 bases identical to TRBD2. CDR1 is LNHDA, CDR2 SQIVND, per germline (reference sequence). V lost 5 bases and J lost 4; bases outside the gene matches: 4. The CDR3 loop spans 15 amino acids. The CDR3: CASSATSGEYNEQFF. The DNA of the CDR3 is TGTGCCAGTAGTGCGACTAGCGGGGAGTACAATGAGCAGTTCTTC.

The CDR3, as DNA: TGTGCCAGCAGCCCGCGGGGGGGCCAGAACAATGAGCAGTTCTTC. It is translated as CASSPRGGQNNEQFF. The V gene is TRBV7-9, the J gene TRBJ2-1; TRBD2 matches 9 bases. The CDR3 is made up of 15 amino acids. Trimming cost V 5 bases and J 5 bases; bases outside gene matches: 7. Looked up from germline, CDR1 is SEHNR and CDR2 is FQNEAQ (reference sequence).

The chain is built from TRBV7-2 and TRBJ1-5, with D maybe TRBD1 (5 bases). Trimming shortened V by 4 bases and J by 9 bases, and 10 bases separated the two germline ends. Germline-derived CDR1 and CDR2 are SGHTA and FQGNSA. This CDR3 comprises 12 residues. CDR3 sequence: CASSSSGGPQHF. In nucleotides, the CDR3 is TGTGCCAGCAGCTCCAGCGGGGGGCCCCAGCATTTT.

The rearrangement joins TRBV6-2 or TRBV6-3 to TRBJ2-1; TRBD1 matches 8 bases. Trimming at V came to 5 bases and at J to 0 bases, leaving 6 bases not matched to a gene. This CDR3 region has 16 residues. Germline V gene data show CDR1 as MNHEY and CDR2 as SVGEGT. CDR3 sequence reads: CASSAHRGSSYNEQFF. The CDR3 bases are TGTGCCAGCAGTGCCCACAGGGGGAGCTCCTACAATGAGCAGTTCTTC.

V is TRBV24-1 and J is TRBJ2-1, with D possibly being TRBD2 (7 bases). Per the germline V gene, CDR1 is KGHDR and CDR2 is SFDVKD. V was clipped by 9 bases and J by 4 bases, with 18 bases between them. The CDR3 sequence is 15 residues long. The CDR3 loop is CATAATGGPYNEQFF. The CDR3 bases are TGTGCCACCGCGGCTACGGGGGGCCCTTACAATGAGCAGTTCTTC.